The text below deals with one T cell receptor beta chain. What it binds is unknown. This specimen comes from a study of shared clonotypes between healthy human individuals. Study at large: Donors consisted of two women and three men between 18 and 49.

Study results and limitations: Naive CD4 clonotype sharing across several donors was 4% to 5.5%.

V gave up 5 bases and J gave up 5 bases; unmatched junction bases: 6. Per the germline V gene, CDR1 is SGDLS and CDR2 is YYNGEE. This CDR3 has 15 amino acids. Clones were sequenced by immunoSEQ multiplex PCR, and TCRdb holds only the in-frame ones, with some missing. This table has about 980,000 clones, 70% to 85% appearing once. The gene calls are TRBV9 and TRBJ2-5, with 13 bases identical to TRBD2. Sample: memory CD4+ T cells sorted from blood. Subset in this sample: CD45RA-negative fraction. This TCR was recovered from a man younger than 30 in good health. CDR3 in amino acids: CASSLGLAGEETQYF. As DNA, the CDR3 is TGTGCCAGCAGTCTCGGACTAGCGGGAGAGGAGACCCAGTACTTC.